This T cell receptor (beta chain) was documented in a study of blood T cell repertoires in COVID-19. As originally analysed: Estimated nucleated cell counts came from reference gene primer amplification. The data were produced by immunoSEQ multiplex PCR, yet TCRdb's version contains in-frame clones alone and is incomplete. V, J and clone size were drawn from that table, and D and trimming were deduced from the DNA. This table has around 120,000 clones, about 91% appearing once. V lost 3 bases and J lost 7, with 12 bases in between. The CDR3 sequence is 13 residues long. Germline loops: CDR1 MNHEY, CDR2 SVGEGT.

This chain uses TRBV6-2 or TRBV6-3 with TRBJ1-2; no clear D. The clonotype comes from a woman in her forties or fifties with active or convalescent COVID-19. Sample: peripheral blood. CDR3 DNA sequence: TGTGCCAGCAGTTATTGGCAGGAAGGTGGCTACACCTTC. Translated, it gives CASSYWQEGGYTF.